Listed below are T cell receptor beta chains from one sample, sequenced in a study of blood T cell repertoires in COVID-19. Here immunoSEQ multiplex PCR was the method, and the copy in TCRdb shows in-frame clones only, minus some. The top ten clones hold 3% to 4% of a sample with under 250,000 clones, about 79% of them seen once. Input material: PBMCs or T cells enriched from blood (not recorded which). The receptors come from a woman aged 60-70 years who had recovered from COVID-19. The CDR3 runs from the conserved cysteine through the conserved F or W. D genes are given only for firm matches. Some rows mark clone size as missing; the rest say once, few, many or name a class of expanded clone.

TRBJ1-4 NA TRBV19 TRBD1 16 CASTLGTAATNEKLFF TGTGCCAGTACCCTAGGGACAGCCGCAACTAATGAAAAACTGTTTTTT
TRBJ2-1 few TRBV14 NA 16 CASSQERGTHYNEQFF TGTGCCAGCAGCCAAGAACGCGGGACCCACTACAATGAGCAGTTCTTC
TRBJ2-7 once TRBV7-2 NA 15 CASSPLGGRLSEQYF TGTGCCAGCAGCCCTTTAGGAGGGCGCCTGAGCGAGCAGTACTTC
TRBJ1-1 once TRBV5-6 NA 15 CASSLARTGSTEAFF TGTGCCAGCAGCTTGGCAAGAACAGGGAGCACTGAAGCTTTCTTT
TRBJ2-5 NA TRBV6-2/TRBV6-3 TRBD1 13 CASSTGGKETQYF TGTGCCAGCAGTACAGGGGGCAAAGAGACCCAGTACTTC
TRBJ2-4 NA TRBV3-1/TRBV3-2 TRBD1 16 CASSQEGTGGFDIQYF TGTGCCAGCAGCCAAGAGGGGACAGGCGGGTTCGACATTCAGTACTTC
TRBJ1-1 NA TRBV9 NA 14 CASSVEAGRTEAFF TGTGCCAGCAGCGTAGAAGCAGGGAGGACTGAAGCTTTCTTT
TRBJ2-1 once TRBV7-9 TRBD2 15 CASSSGLAGNNEQFF TGTGCCAGCAGCTCGGGACTAGCGGGCAACAATGAGCAGTTCTTC
TRBJ2-1 NA TRBV6-5 TRBD2 13 CAAHSGGKNEQFF TGTGCCGCGCATAGCGGGGGAAAGAATGAGCAGTTCTTC
TRBJ1-5 NA TRBV30 NA 13 CAAGRGSNQPQHF TGTGCCGCAGGTCGTGGGAGCAATCAGCCCCAGCATTTT
TRBJ2-3 few TRBV7-9 NA 12 CASSSEGDTQYF TGTGCCAGCAGTTCAGAGGGAGATACGCAGTATTTT
TRBJ1-6 NA TRBV6-5 NA 14 CASSLTGRDSPLHF TGTGCCAGCAGTTTAACAGGGAGGGATTCACCCCTCCACTTT
TRBJ1-5 few TRBV3-1/TRBV3-2 NA 14 CASSPSDRNQPQHF TGTGCCAGCAGCCCTTCGGACAGAAATCAGCCCCAGCATTTT
TRBJ1-6 few TRBV5-4 TRBD1 14 CASSSGQGNSPLHF TGTGCCAGCAGCTCCGGACAGGGGAATTCACCCCTCCACTTT
TRBJ2-2 NA TRBV7-2 NA 16 CASSSTRGMNTGELFF TGTGCCAGCAGCTCGACTAGAGGGATGAACACCGGGGAGCTGTTTTTT
TRBJ1-2 NA TRBV5-5 NA 17 CASSLGPDGAVEGGGPF TGTGCCAGCAGCTTGGGGCCGGATGGTGCAGTGGAGGGAGGTGGGCCCTTC
TRBJ2-2 NA TRBV9 NA 17 CASSVDTGWSRSGELFF TGTGCCAGCAGCGTAGACACAGGATGGTCCAGGAGCGGGGAGCTGTTTTTT
TRBJ1-2 NA TRBV27 NA 14 CASSSAWGDYGYTF TGTGCCAGCAGTTCCGCCTGGGGGGATTATGGCTACACCTTC
TRBJ2-1 NA TRBV7-2 TRBD2 15 CASSASGGSYNEQFF TGTGCCAGCAGCGCCAGCGGGGGGAGCTACAATGAGCAGTTCTTC
TRBJ2-7 once TRBV10-3 NA 15 CAIRTDRAGSYEQYF TGTGCCATCAGAACAGACAGAGCCGGCAGCTACGAGCAGTACTTC
TRBJ1-5 NA TRBV7-2 NA 14 CASSLVQGNQPQHF TGTGCCAGCAGCTTAGTTCAGGGAAATCAGCCCCAGCATTTT
TRBJ1-4 NA TRBV9 TRBD1 16 CASSAHSTGANEKLFF TGTGCCAGCAGCGCCCATTCGACAGGGGCTAATGAAAAACTGTTTTTT
TRBJ2-2 NA TRBV10-1 NA 14 CASRDNTNTGELFF TGCGCCAGCAGAGACAACACGAACACCGGGGAGCTGTTTTTT
TRBJ2-1 NA TRBV15 NA 16 CATSRDLSLSYNEQFF TGTGCCACCAGCAGAGATTTGTCCCTCTCCTACAATGAGCAGTTCTTC
TRBJ1-6 few TRBV2 TRBD1 16 CASRGAFGTGNSPLHF TGTGCCAGCAGAGGGGCGTTCGGGACAGGGAATTCACCCCTCCACTTT
TRBJ1-2 NA TRBV5-4 NA 13 CASSRTGVYGYTF TGTGCCAGCAGCCGTACGGGGGTGTATGGCTACACCTTC
TRBJ1-2 NA TRBV21-1 NA 13 CASSRSVDYGYTF TGTGCCAGCAGCCGATCCGTAGACTATGGCTACACCTTC
TRBJ2-7 NA TRBV3-1/TRBV3-2 NA 12 CASSQHSYEQYF TGTGCCAGCAGCCAACACTCCTACGAGCAGTACTTC
TRBJ1-6 few TRBV27 NA 17 CASSPRQVRSYNSPLHF TGTGCCAGCAGCCCGAGACAGGTCCGCTCCTATAATTCACCCCTCCACTTT
TRBJ2-1 NA TRBV14 TRBD2 16 CASSPRTSGSYNEQFF TGTGCCAGCAGCCCGCGGACTAGCGGGTCATACAATGAGCAGTTCTTC
TRBJ1-1 NA TRBV4-1 TRBD1 15 CASRLDRGRNTEAFF TGCGCCAGCAGACTAGACAGGGGCCGGAACACTGAAGCTTTCTTT
TRBJ2-5 NA TRBV19 NA 13 CASSLVREETQYF TGTGCCAGTAGTTTGGTTCGGGAAGAGACCCAGTACTTC
TRBJ2-7 once TRBV19 NA 12 CASFNRLAEQYF TGTGCCAGTTTTAACAGGTTGGCCGAGCAGTACTTC
TRBJ1-2 NA TRBV5-4 NA 16 CASSPERTAFNYGYTF TGTGCCAGCAGCCCCGAGCGGACAGCCTTTAACTATGGCTACACCTTC
TRBJ2-3 NA TRBV2 NA 14 CASTPSLNTDTQYF TGTGCCAGCACCCCGTCCCTAAACACAGATACGCAGTATTTT
TRBJ1-6 NA TRBV7-2 TRBD1 14 CASRLGTENSPLHF TGTGCCAGCAGACTAGGGACAGAAAATTCACCCCTCCACTTT
TRBJ2-5 NA TRBV2 NA 14 CASRARGGLETQYF TGTGCCAGCAGGGCCAGGGGCGGGTTAGAGACCCAGTACTTC
TRBJ1-2 NA TRBV12-3/TRBV12-4 NA 13 CASSLAAPGGYTF TGTGCCAGCAGTTTAGCCGCACCAGGGGGCTACACCTTC
TRBJ1-2 NA TRBV19 TRBD1 13 CASRGGSGWRYTF TGTGCCAGTAGAGGGGGCAGCGGCTGGCGCTACACCTTC
TRBJ2-5 NA TRBV7-3 TRBD2 13 CASSLEGGETQYF TGTGCCAGCAGCTTAGAGGGAGGGGAGACCCAGTACTTC
TRBJ1-1 NA TRBV6-8 NA 15 CASSPTPGGRTEAFF TGTGCCAGCAGCCCGACCCCCGGCGGGAGGACTGAAGCTTTCTTT
TRBJ1-4 NA TRBV6-5 NA 14 CASSYSYSNEKLFF TGTGCCAGCAGTTACTCTTATAGTAATGAAAAACTGTTTTTT
TRBJ1-1 NA TRBV6-4 NA 13 CASSAYGNTEAFF TGTGCCAGCAGTGCCTACGGGAACACTGAAGCTTTCTTT
TRBJ1-2 once TRBV7-9 NA 13 CASSLVGDGGYTF TGTGCCAGCAGCTTAGTAGGGGATGGCGGCTACACCTTC
TRBJ1-1 NA TRBV12-5 NA 13 CASGSSGNTEAFF TGTGCTAGTGGTTCCTCCGGGAACACTGAAGCTTTCTTT
TRBJ1-3 NA TRBV7-2 NA 15 CASSITGNYRNTIYF TGTGCCAGCAGCATAACAGGAAACTATCGGAACACCATATATTTT
TRBJ1-1 NA TRBV12-3/TRBV12-4 NA 12 CASSFGGTEAFF TGTGCCAGCAGTTTCGGTGGCACTGAAGCTTTCTTT
TRBJ1-6 NA TRBV9 NA 15 CASSPRTAANSPLHF TGTGCCAGCAGCCCAAGGACAGCCGCTAATTCACCCCTCCACTTT
TRBJ1-2 NA TRBV19 NA 14 CASSIPQGQGGYTF TGTGCCAGTAGTATTCCCCAGGGGCAAGGGGGCTACACCTTC
TRBJ2-7 NA TRBV18 TRBD2 17 CASSPPASSGRSYEQYF TGTGCCAGCTCACCGCCTGCTTCTAGCGGGAGATCCTACGAGCAGTACTTC
TRBJ2-5 NA TRBV19 TRBD2 15 CASSLGLAVQETQYF TGTGCCAGTAGTCTTGGACTAGCGGTCCAAGAGACCCAGTACTTC
TRBJ1-4 NA TRBV5-6 NA 13 CASSLLRGEKLFF TGTGCCAGCAGCTTGCTACGGGGAGAAAAACTGTTTTTT
TRBJ1-1 NA TRBV6-5 TRBD1 14 CASSRGGLNTEAFF TGTGCCAGCAGTCGAGGGGGCTTGAACACTGAAGCTTTCTTT
TRBJ2-7 NA TRBV15 NA 15 CATSTWGVNSYEQYF TGTGCCACCAGCACATGGGGGGTAAACAGCTACGAGCAGTACTTC
TRBJ2-7 NA TRBV6-1 TRBD2 15 CASSDRTSGALEQYF TGTGCCAGCAGTGACAGGACTAGCGGGGCCCTAGAGCAGTACTTC
TRBJ1-1 few TRBV29-1 NA 11 CSVDRGTEAFF TGCAGCGTTGATAGGGGGACTGAAGCTTTCTTT
TRBJ1-5 NA TRBV4-3 NA 14 CASSLGQSNQPQHF TGCGCCAGCAGCCTTGGACAGTCTAATCAGCCCCAGCATTTT
TRBJ2-7 NA TRBV3-1/TRBV3-2 NA 11 CASEVRDEQYF TGTGCCTCCGAGGTTCGGGACGAGCAGTACTTC
TRBJ2-3 NA TRBV15 NA 16 CATSDARLYSTDTQYF TGTGCCACCAGCGACGCCAGGTTATATAGCACAGATACGCAGTATTTT
TRBJ2-3 NA TRBV24-1 NA 14 CATSRAGPTDTQYF TGTGCCACCAGTAGGGCGGGACCCACAGATACGCAGTATTTT